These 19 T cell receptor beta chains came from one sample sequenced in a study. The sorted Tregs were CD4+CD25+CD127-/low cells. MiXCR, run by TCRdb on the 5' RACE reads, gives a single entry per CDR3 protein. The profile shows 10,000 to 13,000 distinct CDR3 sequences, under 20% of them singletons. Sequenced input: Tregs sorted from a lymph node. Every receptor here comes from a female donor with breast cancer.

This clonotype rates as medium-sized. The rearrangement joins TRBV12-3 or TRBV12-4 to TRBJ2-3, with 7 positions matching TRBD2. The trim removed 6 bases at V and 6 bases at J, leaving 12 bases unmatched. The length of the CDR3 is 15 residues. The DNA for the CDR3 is TGTGCCAGCAGGCCGGGACTACCTCCCTGGGATACGCAGTATTTT. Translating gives CASRPGLPPWDTQYF.

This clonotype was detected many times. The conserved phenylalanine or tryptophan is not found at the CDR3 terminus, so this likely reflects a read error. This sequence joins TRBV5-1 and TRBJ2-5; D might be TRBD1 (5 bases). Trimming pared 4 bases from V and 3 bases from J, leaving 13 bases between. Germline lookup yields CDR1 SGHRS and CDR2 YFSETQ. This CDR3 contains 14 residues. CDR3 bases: TGCGCCAGCAGCGCGAACAGGATTGAAGAGACCCAGTACTCC. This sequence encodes CASSANRIEETQYS.

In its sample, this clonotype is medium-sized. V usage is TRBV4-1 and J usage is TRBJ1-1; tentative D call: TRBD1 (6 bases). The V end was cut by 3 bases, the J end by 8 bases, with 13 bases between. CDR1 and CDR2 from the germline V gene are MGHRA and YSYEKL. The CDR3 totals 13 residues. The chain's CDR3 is CASSQNREIEAFF. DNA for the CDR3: TGCGCCAGCAGCCAGAACAGGGAAATCGAAGCTTTCTTT.

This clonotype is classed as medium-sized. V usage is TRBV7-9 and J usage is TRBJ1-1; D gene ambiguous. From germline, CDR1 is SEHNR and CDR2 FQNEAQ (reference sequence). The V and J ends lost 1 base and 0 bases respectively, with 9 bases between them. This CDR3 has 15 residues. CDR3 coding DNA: TGTGCCAGCAGCTTAGTTCAGCGTGTGAACACTGAAGCTTTCTTT. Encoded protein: CASSLVQRVNTEAFF.

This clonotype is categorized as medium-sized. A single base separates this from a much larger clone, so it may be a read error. The CDR3 region is CASRAEDRGVSNEQFF. DNA for the CDR3: TGTGCCAGCAGGGCCGAGGACAGGGGCGTTAGCAATGAGCAGTTCTTC. The chain has TRBV6-4 and TRBJ2-1; 9 bases fit TRBD1. V lost 6 bases to trimming and J lost 6 bases; unmatched junction nucleotides: 12. This CDR3 contains 16 residues. Germline loops: CDR1 MRHNA, CDR2 SNTAGT.

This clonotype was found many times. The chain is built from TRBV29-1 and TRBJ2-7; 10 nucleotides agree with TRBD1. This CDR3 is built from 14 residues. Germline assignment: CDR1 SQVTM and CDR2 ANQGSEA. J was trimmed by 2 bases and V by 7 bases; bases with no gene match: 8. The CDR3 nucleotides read TGCAGCGCAATCTCCGGGACAGGGGCCTACGAGCAGTACTTC. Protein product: CSAISGTGAYEQYF.

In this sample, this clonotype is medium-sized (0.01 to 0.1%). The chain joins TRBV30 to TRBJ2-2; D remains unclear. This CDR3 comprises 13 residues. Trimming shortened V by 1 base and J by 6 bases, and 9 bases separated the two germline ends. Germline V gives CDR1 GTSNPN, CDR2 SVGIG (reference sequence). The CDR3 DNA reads TGTGCCTGGAGTGGCCAGCAGGCCGGGGAGCTGTTTTTT. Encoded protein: CAWSGQQAGELFF.

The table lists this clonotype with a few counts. The CDR3 loop reads CASSATSGRQETQYF. CDR3 in DNA: TGTGCCAGCAGCGCGACTAGCGGGAGACAAGAGACCCAGTACTTC. The chain couples TRBV9 to TRBJ2-5; 12 positions agree with TRBD2. The CDR3 covers 15 residues. CDR1 and CDR2 from the germline V gene are SGDLS and YYNGEE. The V and J ends lost 3 bases and 2 bases, in that order; junction bases with no gene match: 2.

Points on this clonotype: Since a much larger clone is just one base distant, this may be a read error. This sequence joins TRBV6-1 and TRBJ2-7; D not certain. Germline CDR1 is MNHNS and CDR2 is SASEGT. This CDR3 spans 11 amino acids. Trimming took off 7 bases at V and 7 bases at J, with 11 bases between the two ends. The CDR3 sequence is CASMAEVEQYF. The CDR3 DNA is TGTGCCAGCATGGCCGAGGTTGAGCAGTACTTC.

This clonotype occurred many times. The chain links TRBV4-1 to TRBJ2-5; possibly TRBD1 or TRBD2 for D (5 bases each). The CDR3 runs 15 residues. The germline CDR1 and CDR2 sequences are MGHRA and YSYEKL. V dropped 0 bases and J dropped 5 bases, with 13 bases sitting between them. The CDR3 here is CASSQDGSQGETQYF. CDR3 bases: TGCGCCAGCAGCCAAGATGGGAGTCAGGGTGAGACCCAGTACTTC.

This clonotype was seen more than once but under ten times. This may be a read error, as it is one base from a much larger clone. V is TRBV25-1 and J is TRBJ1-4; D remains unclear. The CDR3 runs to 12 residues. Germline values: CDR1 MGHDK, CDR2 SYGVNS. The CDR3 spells CASRSQDEKLCF. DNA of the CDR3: TGTGCCAGCCGTTCCCAGGATGAAAAACTGTGTTTT.

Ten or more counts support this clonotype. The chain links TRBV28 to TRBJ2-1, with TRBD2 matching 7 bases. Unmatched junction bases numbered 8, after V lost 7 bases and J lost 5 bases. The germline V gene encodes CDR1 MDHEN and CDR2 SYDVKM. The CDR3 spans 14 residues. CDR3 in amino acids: CASTPLAGNNEQFF. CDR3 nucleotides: TGTGCCAGCACCCCCTTAGCGGGCAACAATGAGCAGTTCTTC.

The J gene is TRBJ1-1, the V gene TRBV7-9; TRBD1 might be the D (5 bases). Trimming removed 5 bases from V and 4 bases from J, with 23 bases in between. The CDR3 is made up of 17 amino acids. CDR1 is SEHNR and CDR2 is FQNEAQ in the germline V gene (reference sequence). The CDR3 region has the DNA TGTGCCAGCAGCGTAAGGGGCTCGGTAGGCGGGATCACTGAAGCTTTCTTT. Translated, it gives CASSVRGSVGGITEAFF.

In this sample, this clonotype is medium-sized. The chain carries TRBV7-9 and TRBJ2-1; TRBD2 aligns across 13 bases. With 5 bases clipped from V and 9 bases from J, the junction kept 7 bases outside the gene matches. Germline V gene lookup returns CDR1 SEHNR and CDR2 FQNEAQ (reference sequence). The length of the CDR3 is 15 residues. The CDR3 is CASSPRTSGRGEQFF. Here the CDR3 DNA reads TGTGCCAGCAGCCCCCGGACTAGCGGGAGAGGTGAGCAGTTCTTC.

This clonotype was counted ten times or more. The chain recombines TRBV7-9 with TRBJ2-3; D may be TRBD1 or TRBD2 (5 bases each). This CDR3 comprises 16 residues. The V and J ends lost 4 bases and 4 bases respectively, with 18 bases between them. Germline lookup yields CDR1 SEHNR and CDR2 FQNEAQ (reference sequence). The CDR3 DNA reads TGTGCCAGCAGCTATTCCGGGGCTGGAGCTCCAGATACGCAGTATTTT. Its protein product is CASSYSGAGAPDTQYF.

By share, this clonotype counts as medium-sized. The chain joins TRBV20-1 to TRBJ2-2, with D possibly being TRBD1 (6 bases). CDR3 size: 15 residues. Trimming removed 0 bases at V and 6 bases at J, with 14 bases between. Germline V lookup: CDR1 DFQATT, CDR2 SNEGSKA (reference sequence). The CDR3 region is CSAREAGVSAGELFF. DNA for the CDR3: TGCAGTGCTAGAGAGGCAGGGGTATCTGCCGGGGAGCTGTTTTTT.

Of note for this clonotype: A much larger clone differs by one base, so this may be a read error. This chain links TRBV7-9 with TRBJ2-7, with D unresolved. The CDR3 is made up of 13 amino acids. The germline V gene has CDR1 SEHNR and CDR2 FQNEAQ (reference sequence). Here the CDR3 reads CVSSLGNSYEQYF. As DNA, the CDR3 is TGTGTCAGCAGCTTAGGTAACAGCTACGAGCAGTACTTC.

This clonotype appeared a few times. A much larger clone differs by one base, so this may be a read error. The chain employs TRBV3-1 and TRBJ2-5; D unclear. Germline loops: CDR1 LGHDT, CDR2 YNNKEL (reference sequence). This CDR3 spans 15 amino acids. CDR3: CASNQQIGYQETQYF. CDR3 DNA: TGTGCCAGCAACCAACAAATCGGGTACCAAGAGACCCAGTACTTC.

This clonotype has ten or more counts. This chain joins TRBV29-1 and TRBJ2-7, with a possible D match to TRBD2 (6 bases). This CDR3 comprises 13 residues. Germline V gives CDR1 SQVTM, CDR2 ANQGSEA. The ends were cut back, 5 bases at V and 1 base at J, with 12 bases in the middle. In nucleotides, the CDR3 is TGCAGCGTTCTGGGGGGAGCATCCTACGAGCAGTACTTC. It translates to CSVLGGASYEQYF.